In this sample, the clone carrying this T cell receptor beta chain turned up once. As yet, its antigen is unknown. Indicated treatment: roughly 20 received Ad26.COV2.S at low or high dose, single or two shots; several received placebo; per-sample allocation not given. Collection of samples fell on day 63 after the first vaccine or placebo injection. Spike of the Wuhan-strain SARS-CoV-2 was expressed by an Ad26 vector, which formed the vaccine. Sequenced by immunoSEQ multiplex PCR; TCRdb stores in-frame clones only, minus some. Counted here are approximately 450,000 clones, 80% to 95% occurring once; the ten biggest clones make up over 9%. This entry is derived from a study of Ad26.COV2.S vaccination and SARS-CoV-2 variants. Study conclusions and caveats: Vaccine recipients surpassed placebo recipients in spike-specific TCR breadth. Vaccinees and placebo recipients showed similar non-spike TCR breadth.

The source of this sequence is a person aged 18 to 65 who received the Ad26.COV2.S COVID-19 vaccine or a placebo. The sequenced sample was peripheral blood, obtained in a trial of Ad26.COV2.S vaccine versus placebo.

The CDR3: CASGSPGLAGLGEQFF. CDR3 in DNA: TGTGCTAGTGGTTCACCGGGACTAGCGGGATTGGGTGAGCAGTTCTTC. The chain carries TRBV12-5 and TRBJ2-1; 13 positions match TRBD2. The CDR3 is 16 residues long. CDR1 and CDR2 (germline): LGHNT, FRNRAP. J lost 9 bases, V lost 4 bases, and 9 bases had no gene match.